This TCR beta chain derives from a study of shared clonotypes between healthy human individuals. Turning to the study itself: Aged 18 to 49, the donors were a couple of women and a few men. Regarding the study as a whole: In general, naive subsets displayed greater estimated richness than memory subsets did. Sampling involved blood alone; tissue repertoires likely differ.

Researchers divided each subset's genomic DNA evenly across several immunoSEQ plates. TCRdb's table, derived via immunoSEQ multiplex PCR, lists solely in-frame clones and lacks some. The table includes around 2.5 million clones, roughly 93% detected once. As for this clone: Its antigen is still unknown.

Germline V gene data show CDR1 as MNHEY and CDR2 as SMNVEV (reference sequence). With 5 bases clipped from V and 8 bases from J, the junction kept 11 bases outside the gene matches. The CDR3 spans 15 residues. The sample comprised naive CD4+ T cells from PBMCs. Subset defined: CD45RA+ positively selected. This clonotype originated in a man aged 18 to 29 in good health. Some clones in this sample may be carry-over from other donors' samples. The chain recombines TRBV27 with TRBJ2-1; 8 bases agree with TRBD2. The CDR3 sequence is CASSHLSAGADEQFF. CDR3 nucleotides: TGTGCCAGCAGTCACCTTTCAGCGGGAGCTGATGAGCAGTTCTTC.